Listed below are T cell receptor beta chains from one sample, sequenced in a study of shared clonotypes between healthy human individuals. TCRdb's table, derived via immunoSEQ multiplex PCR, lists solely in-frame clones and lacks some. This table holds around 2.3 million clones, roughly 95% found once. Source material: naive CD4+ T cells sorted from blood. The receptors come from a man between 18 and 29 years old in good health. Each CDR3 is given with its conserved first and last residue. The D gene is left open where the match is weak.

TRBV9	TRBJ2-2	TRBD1	TGTGCCAGCAGCTCCATGGACAGGGTAGCCTGGTTGTTTTTT	CASSSMDRVAWLFF
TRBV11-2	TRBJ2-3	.	TGTGCCAGCAGCTTAGGACAGTCCTACACAGATACGCAGTATTTT	CASSLGQSYTDTQYF
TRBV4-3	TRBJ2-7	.	TGCGCCAGCAGCCACCAGACAGGTTCCTACGAGCAGTACTTC	CASSHQTGSYEQYF
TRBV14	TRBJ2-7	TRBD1	TGTGCCAGCAGCCGTAGACAGGGCTCCGAGCAGTACTTC	CASSRRQGSEQYF
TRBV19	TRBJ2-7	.	TGTGCCAGTAGTTTCGGGTACGAGCAGTACTTC	CASSFGYEQYF
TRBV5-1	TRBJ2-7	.	TGCGCCAGCAGCCGGACAGACCCCTTCTACGAGCAGTACTTC	CASSRTDPFYEQYF
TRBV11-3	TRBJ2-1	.	TGTGCCAGCAGCTTAGTTGCTGGTTCCCAAGGGGAGCAGTTCTTC	CASSLVAGSQGEQFF
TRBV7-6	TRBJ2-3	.	TGTGCCAGCAGCTTAGAATTTGGCCGCGCCGAAGATACGCAGTATTTT	CASSLEFGRAEDTQYF
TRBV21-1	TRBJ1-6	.	TGTGCCAGCAGCAAAGCGCTTCCTAGCCTGGATAATTCACCCCTCCACTTT	CASSKALPSLDNSPLHF
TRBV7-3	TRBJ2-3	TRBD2	TGTGCCAGCAGCCCCGGACTAGCCGCAGATACGCAGTATTTT	CASSPGLAADTQYF
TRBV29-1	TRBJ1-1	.	TGCAGCGGGTTAAATGGGGGCACTGAAGCTTTCTTT	CSGLNGGTEAFF